This T cell receptor beta chain was recovered during a study of cytomegalovirus exposure and HLA in healthy donors. Study background: Sequencing of 150 million to 200 million T cells in an earlier analysis found about 120 million unique TCR beta sequences. Caucasian-associated ancestry cluster membership applied to about 83% of approximately 400 genotyped donors.

This CDR3 is built from 14 residues. Germline loops: CDR1 LNHDA, CDR2 SQIVND (reference sequence). The junction had 3 bases not matched to a gene; V was cut back by 5 bases and J by 3 bases. Study observations and caveats: One variant, a missense change in DCLRE1C, was linked in a later analysis to TCR beta V- and J-gene trimming. It was in a later analysis that TCR association rates were seen to vary by HLA locus, highest for DRB1 and lowest for HLA-C.

Turning to this clone: Its target is not known.

PCR amplification relied on 60 Vbeta primers (plus 13 Jbeta primers). TCRdb's copy holds only in-frame clones and misses some; the assay was immunoSEQ multiplex PCR. The repertoire holds 110,000 or so clones, over 70% seen once, with 4% to 5% in the top ten. The chain recombines TRBV19 with TRBJ2-7; 11 bases map to TRBD2. The TCR originated in a woman in her 40s in good health and CMV-seropositive. Sequenced material: PBMCs. CDR3 amino acids: CASSPGLADYEQYF. For the CDR3, the DNA is TGTGCCAGTAGTCCGGGACTAGCGGACTACGAGCAGTACTTC.